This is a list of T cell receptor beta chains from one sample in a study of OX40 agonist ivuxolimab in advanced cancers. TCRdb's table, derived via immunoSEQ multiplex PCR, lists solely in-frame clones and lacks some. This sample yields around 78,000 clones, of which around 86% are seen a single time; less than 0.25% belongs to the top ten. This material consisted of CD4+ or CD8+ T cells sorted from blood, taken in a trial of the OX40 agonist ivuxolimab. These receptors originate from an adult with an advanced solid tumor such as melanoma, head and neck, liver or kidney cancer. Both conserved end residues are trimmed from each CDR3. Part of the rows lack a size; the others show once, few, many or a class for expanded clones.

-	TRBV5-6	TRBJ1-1	ASSSPTVLNTEAF
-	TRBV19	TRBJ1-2	ASSNRQTNYGYT
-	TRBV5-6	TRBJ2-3	ASSSIPGQGTDTQY
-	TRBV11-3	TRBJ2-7	ASSLDAGGPSSYEQY
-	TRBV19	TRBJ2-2	ASSRKYTGELF
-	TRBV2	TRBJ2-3	ASSRGPFYTQY
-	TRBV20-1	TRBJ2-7	SAMEAPEQY
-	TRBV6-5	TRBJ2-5	ASSYSDVSLRETQY
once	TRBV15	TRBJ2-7	ATSSPSGVAEQY
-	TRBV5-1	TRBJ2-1	ASSLADYRYNEQF
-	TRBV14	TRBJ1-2	AIVSGGKGYT
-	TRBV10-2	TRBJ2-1	ASSALAGHHEQF
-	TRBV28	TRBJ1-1	ASSGRSLEAF
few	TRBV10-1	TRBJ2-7	ASSGPTPGGSYYEQY
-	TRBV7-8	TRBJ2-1	ASSQWRQDFVNEQF
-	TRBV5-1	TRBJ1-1	ASSFGQTENTEAF
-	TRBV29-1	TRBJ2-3	SVERGIGADTQY
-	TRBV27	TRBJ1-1	ASSTQGNTEAF
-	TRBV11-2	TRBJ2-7	ASSLLAGVREQY
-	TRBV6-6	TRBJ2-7	ASSDRWLVDEQY
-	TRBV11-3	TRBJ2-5	ASSLSGSGETQY
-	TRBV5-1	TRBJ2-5	ASRTGGSSQETQY
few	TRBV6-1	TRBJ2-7	ASTPGQAQYEQY
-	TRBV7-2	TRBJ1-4	ASSSPTGVEKLF
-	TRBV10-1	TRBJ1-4	ATHNSGVRGNEKLF
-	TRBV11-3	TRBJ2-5	ASSRQGLAGAETQY
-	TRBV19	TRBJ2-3	ASSTKQGLSTDTQY
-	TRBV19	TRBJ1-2	ASSIIGDYGYT
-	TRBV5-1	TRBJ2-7	ASSLGGVDSGNYEQY
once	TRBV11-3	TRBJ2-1	ASSPQAGAYEQF
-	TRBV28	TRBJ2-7	ASSPSGHFSYEQY
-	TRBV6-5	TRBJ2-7	ASRRSGRADEQY
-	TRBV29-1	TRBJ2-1	SVATRTTYNEQF
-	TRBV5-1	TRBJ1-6	ASSLGADAYNSPLH
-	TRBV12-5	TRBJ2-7	ASGLGPGGRPSRSYSYEQY